The 8 T cell receptor beta chains below were found in one sample sequenced in a study of shared clonotypes between healthy human individuals (dated by TCRdb to the early 2020s). Libraries were made using the immunoSEQ multiplex PCR assay. Entries here come from immuneACCESS through TCRdb and include only in-frame sequences with V and J called. Some clones fail to appear in such tables; in the studies checked, an unresolved V gene covers under half of the shortfall, and the cause of the remainder is unknown. The table for this sample lists about 2.2 million clones; around 95% of them were counted only once. The ten largest clones add up to 1.5% to 2% of the sample. CD8 naive samples were CD45RO-negative cells positively selected for CCR7, giving a CD45RA+CCR7+ population that excluded TemRA cells. Specimen: naive CD8+ T cells from PBMCs. This sample's cell subset or site label indicates: CD45RA+CCR7+. The receptor source for this set is a young man in good health. Some clones in this sample may be carry-over from other donors' samples.

The CDR3 region is CASSARDSSTEAFF. The CDR3 DNA sequence: TGTGCCAGCAGCGCCCGGGACAGCTCCACTGAAGCTTTCTTT. The gene calls are TRBV7-9 and TRBJ1-1; 7 bases line up with TRBD1. The CDR3 consists of 14 residues. CDR1 is SEHNR, CDR2 FQNEAQ, per germline (reference sequence). V trimming: 5 bases; J trimming: 4 bases; junction bases outside the gene matches: 7.

This clone appeared a single time. This chain connects TRBV4-1 to TRBJ1-4; no reliable D call. Germline CDR1 is MGHRA and CDR2 is YSYEKL. The CDR3 spans 16 residues. Trimming stripped 0 bases from V and 5 bases from J, with 13 bases between. The CDR3 loop reads CASSQEIMRSNEKLFF. For the CDR3, the DNA is TGCGCCAGCAGCCAAGAGATCATGAGGTCAAATGAAAAACTGTTTTTT.

The chain employs TRBV28 and TRBJ2-1; no reliable D call. V was cut by 3 bases and J by 9 bases, with 9 bases left in between. CDR3 length equals 12 residues. Germline CDR1 and CDR2: MDHEN and SYDVKM. This CDR3 reads CASSFPPPEQFF. DNA for the CDR3: TGTGCCAGCAGTTTCCCTCCACCTGAGCAGTTCTTC.

The chain couples TRBV7-2 to TRBJ2-5, with D possibly matching TRBD2 (6 bases). V gave up 4 bases and J gave up 1 base, with 10 bases separating them. This CDR3 is 14 amino acids long. Germline V lookup: CDR1 SGHTA, CDR2 FQGNSA. DNA for the CDR3: TGTGCCAGCAGCTCCAGGGAGGCCCAAGAGACCCAGTACTTC. Translated: CASSSREAQETQYF.

The chain combines TRBV19 with TRBJ2-7, with D maybe TRBD1 (5 bases). Germline CDR1 reads LNHDA; CDR2 reads SQIVND (reference sequence). The CDR3 spans 14 residues. V lost 4 bases and J 3 bases, leaving 13 bases between the germline ends. The CDR3 region is CASSNRQGGYEQYF. Written as DNA, the CDR3 is TGTGCCAGTAGTAATAGGCAGGGTGGCTACGAGCAGTACTTC. Filled out from reference TRBV19 and TRBJ2-7, the complete variable domain reads DGGITQSPKYLFRKEGQNVTLSCEQNLNHDAMYWYRQDPGQGLRLIYYSQIVNDFQKGDIAEGYSVSREKKESFPLTVTSAQKNPTAFYLCASSNRQGGYEQYFGPGTRLTVT.

This chain joins TRBV27 and TRBJ1-5; 12 nucleotides match TRBD1. Germline V gives CDR1 MNHEY, CDR2 SMNVEV (reference sequence). J lost 8 bases, V lost 6 bases, and 8 bases had no gene match. The CDR3 covers 15 residues. The DNA for the CDR3 is TGTGCCAGCAGCGCCGGGACAGGGGGCTGGGAGCCCCAGCATTTT. Protein: CASSAGTGGWEPQHF.

The gene calls are TRBV4-3 and TRBJ2-2; perhaps TRBD1 as D (6 bases). CDR1 and CDR2 (germline): LGHNA, YSLEER. The CDR3 consists of 19 residues. Trimming stripped 1 base from V and 0 bases from J, with 18 bases between. The CDR3 bases are TGCGCCAGCAGCCAAGGACAGGAAGATTGGGGCGCGAACACCGGGGAGCTGTTTTTT. It yields the protein CASSQGQEDWGANTGELFF.

This chain connects TRBV5-1 to TRBJ1-1; the D is unclear. The CDR3 contains 15 residues. The V gene's germline CDR1 is SGHRS and CDR2 YFSETQ. The ends were cut back, 1 base at V and 3 bases at J, with 13 bases in the middle. CDR3 nucleotides: TGCGCCAGCAGCTTGTTGGATTCCGGGGACACTGAAGCTTTCTTT. It encodes CASSLLDSGDTEAFF.